Given below is one TCR beta chain in context. Its antigen remains unknown. This sample was taken from a study of cytomegalovirus exposure and HLA in healthy donors. Study-level background: Genotyping showed approximately 81% of roughly 400 donors falling in the Caucasian-associated ancestry cluster. Study-level results: TCR beta sequences reportedly predicted the HLA-A and HLA-B alleles of most subjects accurately. Most likely, a cluster of highly shared sequence variants arose as a sequencing artifact. With DRB1 most and HLA-C fewest, TCR association rates differed between HLA loci in a later analysis.

Looked up from germline, CDR1 is MNHEY and CDR2 is SVGAGI. This CDR3 is built from 13 residues. V was shortened by 5 bases and J by 2 bases, with 9 bases between the two germline ends. PCR amplification relied on 60 Vbeta primers (plus 13 Jbeta primers). The table came from immunoSEQ multiplex PCR; TCRdb's copy has only in-frame clones and leaves some out. In the table there are 100,000 to 150,000 clones, approximately 80% of which are singletons. The source of this sequence is a male donor in good health and CMV-seropositive. Sequenced: PBMCs. This sequence joins TRBV6-5 and TRBJ1-1; D unresolved. This CDR3 is CASSRTRNTEAFF. The CDR3 DNA follows: TGTGCCAGCAGTCGAACCAGAAACACTGAAGCTTTCTTT.